One and the same sample provided the 20 T cell receptor beta chains below, sequenced in a study of cytomegalovirus exposure and HLA in healthy donors. PCR employed 60 Vbeta and 13 Jbeta primers. This table comes from immunoSEQ multiplex PCR, and its TCRdb copy is limited to in-frame clones, with some not included. The top ten hold 3.1% of the sample, which has some 140,000 clones, 70% to 80% seen once. The sequenced material came from PBMCs. Receptor source: a female donor in good health and CMV-seronegative.

V and J are TRBV7-9 and TRBJ1-4, with unresolved D. The ends were cut back, 4 bases at V and 10 bases at J, with 10 bases in the middle. CDR1 and CDR2 from the germline V gene are SEHNR and FQNEAQ (reference sequence). The CDR3 is made up of 12 amino acids. DNA for the CDR3: TGTGCCAGCAGCTCCGTAGGAGGAAAACTGTTTTTT. This gives the protein CASSSVGGKLFF.

The chain is built from TRBV19 and TRBJ1-2, with D tentatively TRBD1 (6 bases). The V and J ends lost 6 bases and 5 bases respectively, with 19 bases between them. Germline values: CDR1 LNHDA, CDR2 SQIVND (reference sequence). This CDR3 comprises 15 residues. The CDR3 sequence is CASRYRPGTIYGYTF. DNA for the CDR3: TGTGCCAGTAGATACAGGCCCGGGACAATTTATGGCTACACCTTC.

V is TRBV19 and J is TRBJ1-2; the match to TRBD1 covers 8 bases. Unmatched junction bases numbered 10, after V lost 7 bases and J lost 12 bases. Germline lookup yields CDR1 LNHDA and CDR2 SQIVND (reference sequence). This CDR3 has 12 amino acids. The CDR3 sequence: CASKTRTGIDTF. The CDR3, as DNA: TGTGCCAGTAAAACCCGGACAGGGATAGACACCTTC.

The chain joins TRBV2 to TRBJ2-7; 13 positions agree with TRBD2. The CDR3 sequence is 15 residues long. CDR1 is SNHLY and CDR2 is FYNNEI in the germline V gene. V lost 4 bases and J lost 0; bases outside the gene matches: 0. The chain's CDR3 is CASSGTSGSSYEQYF. CDR3 DNA sequence: TGTGCCAGCAGTGGGACTAGCGGGAGCTCCTACGAGCAGTACTTC.

This rearrangement joins TRBV7-8 to TRBJ1-2, with D possibly TRBD1 on 6 matching bases. This CDR3 has 14 residues. Germline values: CDR1 SGHVS, CDR2 FQNEAQ. V lost 3 bases and J lost 4, with 12 bases in between. The CDR3 DNA is TGTGCCAGCAGCTTGCGAGGGGGAAGCTATGGCTACACCTTC. This sequence encodes CASSLRGGSYGYTF.

The table lists this clone with a count of one. The V gene is TRBV6-1, the J gene TRBJ2-2; 8 positions match TRBD2. Looked up from germline, CDR1 is MNHNS and CDR2 is SASEGT. This CDR3 has 14 residues. Trimming took 7 bases from V and 5 from J; bases not matched to a gene: 6. The CDR3: CASIRTSPTGELFF. The CDR3 DNA sequence: TGTGCCAGCATTCGGACTAGCCCGACCGGGGAGCTGTTTTTT.

The count of this clone is one. The chain has TRBV14 and TRBJ2-3, with D perhaps matching TRBD2 (6 bases). This CDR3 has 15 residues. V gave up 5 bases and J gave up 0 bases, with 12 bases separating them. The germline V gene has CDR1 SGHDN and CDR2 FVKESK. CDR3 nucleotides: TGTGCCAGCAGCACCAGCGGGCATAGCACAGATACGCAGTATTTT. Translation: CASSTSGHSTDTQYF.

The chain recombines TRBV6-5 with TRBJ2-5; no clear D. The last part of the DNA fits TRBJ2-7 better; the J call may be wrong. The CDR3 consists of 11 residues. Germline V gene lookup returns CDR1 MNHEY and CDR2 SVGAGI. CDR3 coding DNA: TGTGCCAGCAGTTACGATTACGAGCAGTACTTC. This translates into CASSYDYEQYF.

The gene calls are TRBV4-1 and TRBJ1-2; 7 nucleotides match TRBD1. This CDR3 has 18 residues. The germline CDR1 and CDR2 sequences are MGHRA and YSYEKL. J gave up 0 bases and V 3 bases, and 13 bases lay outside the gene matches. The CDR3 sequence is CASSQVFRRDSPNYGYTF. The CDR3 DNA is TGCGCCAGCAGCCAGGTTTTTCGTCGGGACAGTCCTAACTATGGCTACACCTTC.

This chain links TRBV29-1 with TRBJ1-2; no clear D gene. The CDR3 is 9 residues long. Trimming left V 3 bases short and J 7 bases short, with 3 bases between. Germline assignment: CDR1 SQVTM and CDR2 ANQGSEA. The DNA for the CDR3 is TGCAGCGTTGATCTTGGCTACACCTTC. Translated, it gives CSVDLGYTF.

This chain connects TRBV5-1 to TRBJ2-5; no firm D call. Germline CDR1 and CDR2: SGHRS and YFSETQ. This CDR3 region has 13 residues. Deletions cut 0 bases from V and 3 bases from J, with 6 bases between. The CDR3 region is CASSLAAEETQYF. The CDR3, as DNA: TGCGCCAGCAGCTTGGCCGCAGAAGAGACCCAGTACTTC. Variable domain in full (rest from reference TRBV5-1 and TRBJ2-5): KAGVTQTPRYLIKTRGQQVTLSCSPISGHRSVSWYQQTPGQGLQFLFEYFSETQRNKGNFPGRFSGRQFSNSRSEMNVSTLELGDSALYLCASSLAAEETQYFGPGTRLLVL.

The chain joins TRBV19 to TRBJ2-1, with D possibly being TRBD2 (5 bases). This CDR3 is 15 amino acids long. Deletions cut 5 bases from V and 1 base from J, with 12 bases between. From germline, CDR1 is LNHDA and CDR2 SQIVND (reference sequence). CDR3 bases: TGTGCCAGTAGTCTAAGCGGTTTTTCCTACAATGAGCAGTTCTTC. Translating it yields CASSLSGFSYNEQFF. Based on the CDR3 plus reference TRBV19 and TRBJ2-1, the full variable domain is DGGITQSPKYLFRKEGQNVTLSCEQNLNHDAMYWYRQDPGQGLRLIYYSQIVNDFQKGDIAEGYSVSREKKESFPLTVTSAQKNPTAFYLCASSLSGFSYNEQFFGPGTRLTVL.

The CDR3 region is CASSYRTGGDQPQHF. CDR3 nucleotide sequence: TGTGCCAGCAGTTACAGGACAGGGGGCGATCAGCCCCAGCATTTT. This chain uses TRBV6-6 with TRBJ1-5, with 11 bases identical to TRBD1. CDR1 is MNHNY and CDR2 is SVGAGI in the germline V gene (reference sequence). The CDR3 totals 15 residues. The ends lost 2 bases at V and 5 bases at J; junction bases unmatched: 2.

This clone was picked up one time. The rearrangement links TRBV6-6 to TRBJ2-5; D is ambiguous. The closer fit of TRBJ2-7 to the DNA end suggests the J call may be wrong. From germline, CDR1 is MNHNY and CDR2 SVGAGI (reference sequence). The CDR3 runs 15 residues. This chain's CDR3 is CASSYPGRVQNEQYF. Here the CDR3 DNA reads TGTGCCAGCAGTTACCCCGGCCGGGTTCAGAACGAGCAGTACTTC.

The chain links TRBV11-3 to TRBJ2-1, with a weak D call TRBD1 (5 bases). From germline, CDR1 is SGHNT and CDR2 YENEEA. Trimming shortened V by 8 bases and J by 7 bases, and 18 bases separated the two germline ends. This CDR3 contains 14 residues. The chain's CDR3 is CASVPGRERNEQFF. CDR3 nucleotide sequence: TGTGCCAGCGTCCCGGGCAGGGAAAGGAATGAGCAGTTCTTC.

V gene TRBV6-5 combines with J gene TRBJ2-1; D is ambiguous. This CDR3 comprises 11 residues. Germline assignment: CDR1 MNHEY and CDR2 SVGAGI. V was cut by 10 bases and J by 5 bases, with 9 bases left in between. The CDR3 sequence: CATRLHNEQFF. The CDR3 coding sequence is TGTGCCACGCGCCTTCACAATGAGCAGTTCTTC.

V gene TRBV5-1 combines with J gene TRBJ2-5; D is uncertain. The V and J ends lost 0 bases and 2 bases respectively, with 8 bases between them. Germline loops: CDR1 SGHRS, CDR2 YFSETQ. This CDR3 spans 14 amino acids. CDR3: CASSLVLSQETQYF. The DNA for the CDR3 is TGCGCCAGCAGCTTGGTTCTTAGTCAAGAGACCCAGTACTTC.

The gene calls are TRBV5-1 and TRBJ2-1; 7 nucleotides agree with TRBD1. V lost 6 bases and J lost 2; bases outside the gene matches: 5. CDR1 and CDR2 (germline): SGHRS, YFSETQ. The CDR3 extends over 14 amino acids. The CDR3 DNA is TGCGCCAGCACCGCAGGGGGTGCCTACAATGAGCAGTTCTTC. It yields the protein CASTAGGAYNEQFF.

The V and J genes are TRBV21-1 and TRBJ1-2; the D call TRBD1 from the table was never checked on the DNA. TRBV21-1 is designated a pseudogene. This CDR3 has 13 amino acids. CDR3 protein: CASRGTGNYGYTF. DNA of the CDR3: TGTGCCAGCAGGGGCACAGGGAACTATGGCTACACCTTC.

The chain couples TRBV5-4 to TRBJ2-1; D remains unclear. The V end was cut by 0 bases, the J end by 5 bases, with 6 bases between. Germline values: CDR1 SGHNT, CDR2 YYREEE (reference sequence). The length of the CDR3 is 13 residues. CDR3 amino acids: CASSLGRNNEQFF. The CDR3 nucleotides read TGTGCCAGCAGCTTGGGCAGGAACAATGAGCAGTTCTTC.